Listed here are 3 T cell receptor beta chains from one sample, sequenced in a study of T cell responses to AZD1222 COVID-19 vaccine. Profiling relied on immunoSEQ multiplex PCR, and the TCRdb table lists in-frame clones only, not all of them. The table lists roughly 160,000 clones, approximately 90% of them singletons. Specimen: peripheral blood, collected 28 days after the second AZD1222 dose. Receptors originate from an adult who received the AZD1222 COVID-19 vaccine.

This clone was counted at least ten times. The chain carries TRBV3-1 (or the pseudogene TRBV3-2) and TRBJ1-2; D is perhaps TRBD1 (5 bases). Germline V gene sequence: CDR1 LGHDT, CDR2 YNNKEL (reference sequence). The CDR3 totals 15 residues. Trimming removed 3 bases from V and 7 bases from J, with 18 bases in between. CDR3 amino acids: CASSQRTGGGSGYTF. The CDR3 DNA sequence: TGTGCCAGCAGCCAGAGAACAGGTGGTGGTAGTGGCTACACCTTC.

CDR3 residues: CASSVEGGYSYEQYF. In DNA, the CDR3 is TGTGCCAGCAGTGTAGAGGGGGGGTACAGCTACGAGCAGTACTTC. The V gene is TRBV27, the J gene TRBJ2-7, with TRBD2 as a possible D gene (7 bases). The V gene's germline CDR1 is MNHEY and CDR2 SMNVEV (reference sequence). V gave up 5 bases and J gave up 3 bases, with 17 bases separating them. The CDR3 consists of 15 residues.

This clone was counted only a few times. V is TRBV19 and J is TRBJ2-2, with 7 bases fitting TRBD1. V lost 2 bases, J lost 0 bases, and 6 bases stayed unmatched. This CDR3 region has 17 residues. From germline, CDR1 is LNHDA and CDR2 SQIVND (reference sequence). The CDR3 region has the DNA TGTGCCAGTAGTATAATCCCCACAGGGGCGAACACCGGGGAGCTGTTTTTT. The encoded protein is CASSIIPTGANTGELFF.